The rows below give T cell receptor beta chains drawn from one sample of a study of CD8+ T cells in alopecia areata. Sequenced by immunoSEQ multiplex PCR; TCRdb stores in-frame clones only, minus some. The table shows approximately 170,000 clones, with roughly three fifths occurring only once. The source material was CD4+ T cells sorted from blood, sampled at week 4, from a patient treated with tofacitinib. The receptors come from a human donor with alopecia areata. CDR3s include the opening cysteine and the closing phenylalanine or tryptophan.

V gene	J gene	CDR3 protein
TRBV30	TRBJ2-7	CAWSQPGQAYEQYF
TRBV29-1	TRBJ1-5	CSVGDRDDQPQHF
TRBV29-1	TRBJ1-1	CSVSDRLNTEAFF
TRBV30	TRBJ1-4	CAWSAPERGNEKLFF
TRBV27	TRBJ2-2	CASSLGNTGELFF
TRBV5-1	TRBJ1-2	CASSFTDGQYGYTF
TRBV28	TRBJ1-2	CASSAAGFYGYTF
TRBV5-1	TRBJ2-7	CASSLYVTTEQYF
TRBV7-2	TRBJ1-2	CASSLGALKNYTF
TRBV29-1	TRBJ2-1	CSVEGRLAGINEQFF
TRBV29-1	TRBJ2-7	CSVELGGQGILYEQYF
TRBV28	TRBJ2-3	CASSSLDRGPEYF
TRBV30	TRBJ2-7	CAWTGAGHEQYF
TRBV30	TRBJ1-2	CAWQGGYGYTF
TRBV15	TRBJ2-7	CATSRAPAGGLNEQYF
TRBV20-1	TRBJ2-3	CSARPDTQYF
TRBV18	TRBJ2-1	CASSTSQRQAEQFF
TRBV5-1	TRBJ2-7	CASSLEAGYEQYF
TRBV5-6	TRBJ2-7	CASSLVRNYEQYF
TRBV28	TRBJ2-5	CASSLPRGQETQYF
TRBV7-8	TRBJ1-5	CASSPRRIEWQGMAGSNQPQHF
TRBV6-5	TRBJ1-4	CASSSPGTTNEKLFF
TRBV30	TRBJ1-5	CAWSVRWGQPQHF
TRBV18	TRBJ2-7	CASSQGGYEQYF
TRBV20-1	TRBJ2-1	CSAFASGRGFF
TRBV29-1	TRBJ2-1	CSVTPGGEQFF
TRBV27	TRBJ2-2	CASSFSDRGGLFF
TRBV4-1	TRBJ2-5	CASSQGLAGGETQYF
TRBV29-1	TRBJ1-1	CSVASPIGTNTEAFF
TRBV7-2	TRBJ2-5	CASSSYETQETQYF
TRBV15	TRBJ2-5	CATSKGTVQETQYF
TRBV15	TRBJ1-1	CATSRDRDRQNTEAFF
TRBV25-1	TRBJ1-5	CASSDDRSNQPQHF